A single sample is the source of the 32 T cell receptor beta chains below, sequenced in a study of CD8 T cells in ankylosing spondylitis. One entry per CDR3 protein results from TCRdb running MiXCR on the 5' RACE reads. The sample shows roughly 180,000 distinct CDR3 sequences, approximately 9% of them seen only once. The sequencing input was blood, either unsorted or a sorted T cell fraction (not recorded which). The source is a female donor with ankylosing spondylitis or in good health (not recorded which).

The chain carries TRBV7-9 and TRBJ2-1, with D unclear. The germline V gene encodes CDR1 SEHNR and CDR2 FQNEAQ (reference sequence). With 2 bases removed from V and 12 bases from J, the gap between germline ends came to 11 bases. The CDR3 sequence is 12 residues long. The CDR3 coding sequence is TGTGCCAGCAGCTTAAACGGGTGGTCGCAGTTCTTC. Its translation is CASSLNGWSQFF.

The chain couples TRBV6-2 or TRBV6-3 to TRBJ2-3; the match to TRBD1 covers 7 bases. This CDR3 is 16 amino acids long. Germline V gives CDR1 MNHEY, CDR2 SVGEGT. Unmatched junction bases numbered 7, after V lost 0 bases and J lost 4 bases. The CDR3 spells CASSYSDREEADTQYF. The DNA for the CDR3 is TGTGCCAGCAGTTACTCAGACAGGGAAGAGGCAGATACGCAGTATTTT.

This clonotype appeared many times. The rearrangement links TRBV5-4 to TRBJ2-7, with 9 bases identical to TRBD1. Germline V lookup: CDR1 SGHNT, CDR2 YYREEE (reference sequence). Trimming at V came to 3 bases and at J to 3 bases, leaving 4 bases not matched to a gene. The CDR3 sequence is 14 residues long. The CDR3 loop is CASSSGQGGYEQYF. In DNA, the CDR3 is TGTGCCAGCAGCTCGGGACAGGGAGGCTACGAGCAGTACTTC.

V and J are TRBV5-1 and TRBJ2-7; no firm D call. The germline V gene encodes CDR1 SGHRS and CDR2 YFSETQ. The CDR3 loop spans 14 amino acids. Trimming cost V 0 bases and J 1 base, with 8 bases left between them. The CDR3 protein is CASSLGPFSYEQYF. Written as DNA, the CDR3 is TGCGCCAGCAGCTTGGGCCCTTTTTCCTACGAGCAGTACTTC.

This clonotype was recorded at least ten times. The chain joins TRBV4-3 to TRBJ2-5; D unclear. V was pared by 1 base and J by 1 base, with 10 bases between. The CDR3 has 15 amino acids. Per germline, CDR1 LGHNA and CDR2 YSLEER. This chain's CDR3 is CASSQGKHFQETQYF. In nucleotides, the CDR3 is TGCGCCAGCAGCCAAGGGAAACATTTCCAAGAGACCCAGTACTTC.

This clonotype has more than one count but fewer than ten. This sequence joins TRBV6-1 and TRBJ2-2; D not resolved. The CDR3 contains 11 residues. The V end lost 10 bases, the J end lost 6 bases, and 9 bases lay between the germline ends. From germline, CDR1 is MNHNS and CDR2 SASEGT. The DNA for the CDR3 is TGTGCCACCTACGGGTCCGGGGAGCTGTTTTTT. As protein: CATYGSGELFF.

In its sample, this clonotype was seen a few times. This rearrangement joins TRBV12-5 to TRBJ1-1; no reliable D call. Trimming took off 0 bases at V and 7 bases at J, with 9 bases between the two ends. The CDR3 runs 13 residues. From germline, CDR1 is LGHNT and CDR2 FRNRAP. The CDR3 sequence: CASGLVEGVEAFF. For the CDR3, the DNA is TGTGCTAGTGGTTTGGTAGAGGGTGTTGAAGCTTTCTTT.

This clonotype was seen only a few times. The V and J genes are TRBV5-6 and TRBJ2-5; D remains unclear. Germline values: CDR1 SGHDT, CDR2 YYEEEE. The CDR3 loop spans 13 amino acids. V was clipped by 0 bases and J by 4 bases, with 7 bases between them. The CDR3 coding sequence is TGTGCCAGCAGCTTGGGCAGCCTAGAGACCCAGTACTTC. Amino acid sequence: CASSLGSLETQYF.

This chain connects TRBV7-9 to TRBJ2-1; D perhaps matches TRBD2 (5 bases). The CDR3 is 15 amino acids. Per germline, CDR1 SEHNR and CDR2 FQNEAQ (reference sequence). V shed 5 bases and J shed 2 bases, with 13 bases lying between them. CDR3 sequence reads: CASSTWTEPYNEQFF. DNA for the CDR3: TGTGCCAGCAGCACCTGGACTGAGCCCTACAATGAGCAGTTCTTC.

The rearrangement links TRBV2 to TRBJ2-1; D call uncertain. Trimming left V 4 bases short and J 10 bases short, with 14 bases between. The CDR3 length is 13 residues. From germline, CDR1 is SNHLY and CDR2 FYNNEI. The DNA of the CDR3 is TGTGCCAGCAGTGCGCCAGCAGCATACGAGCAGTTCTTC. It codes for CASSAPAAYEQFF.

This clonotype was seen a few times. The genes are TRBV4-1 and TRBJ1-6; 7 positions agree with TRBD1. Germline loops: CDR1 MGHRA, CDR2 YSYEKL. This CDR3 spans 16 amino acids. V trimming: 3 bases; J trimming: 10 bases; junction bases outside the gene matches: 12. The CDR3 DNA follows: TGCGCCAGCAGCCACGCGGCTAGGGGGCCGGAATCACCCCTCCACTTT. It codes for CASSHAARGPESPLHF.

This clonotype showed up just a few times. The chain joins TRBV5-1 to TRBJ2-2; D is possibly TRBD1 (5 bases). V lost 9 bases to trimming and J lost 7 bases, with 13 bases between them. Germline CDR1 and CDR2: SGHRS and YFSETQ. The CDR3 sequence is 12 residues long. This CDR3 is CATQGSHGELFF. DNA of the CDR3: TGCGCCACCCAGGGTTCGCACGGGGAGCTGTTTTTT.

This clonotype showed up just a few times. The genes are TRBV5-6 and TRBJ2-7; unclear D gene. CDR3 length: 14 amino acids. Germline loops: CDR1 SGHDT, CDR2 YYEEEE. Trimming cost V 0 bases and J 2 bases, with 9 bases left between them. The chain's CDR3 is CASSLGASAYEQYF. As DNA, the CDR3 is TGTGCCAGCAGCTTGGGGGCTAGTGCCTACGAGCAGTACTTC.

This clonotype was counted many times. The chain has TRBV7-2 and TRBJ2-1; D perhaps matches TRBD2 (6 bases). The germline V gene encodes CDR1 SGHTA and CDR2 FQGNSA. The CDR3 totals 13 residues. The germline V and J ends were trimmed by 6 bases and 14 bases, with 20 bases remaining between them. This CDR3 is CASSSPNRLGEFF. DNA for the CDR3: TGTGCCAGCAGTTCTCCGAACAGACTAGGGGAGTTCTTC.

This clonotype came up many times. This chain uses TRBV20-1 with TRBJ2-4; D ambiguous. The germline gives CDR1 DFQATT, CDR2 SNEGSKA (reference sequence). The CDR3 loop spans 13 amino acids. Trimming cost V 3 bases and J 7 bases, with 13 bases left between them. The CDR3 DNA follows: TGCAGTGCTAGCAAAGGGTTGGGGAACATTCAGTACTTC. This gives the protein CSASKGLGNIQYF.

This clonotype was counted at least ten times. This chain joins TRBV15 and TRBJ2-4; D not resolved. Deletions cut 0 bases from V and 1 base from J, with 4 bases between. This CDR3 spans 14 amino acids. Germline CDR1 is LNHNV and CDR2 is YYDKDF (reference sequence). As DNA, the CDR3 is TGTGCCACCAGCAGAGAGGGGGCCAAAAACATTCAGTACTTC. It codes for CATSREGAKNIQYF.

The chain joins TRBV4-3 to TRBJ1-3, with D possibly being TRBD1 (6 bases). CDR1 is LGHNA, CDR2 YSLEER, per germline. The CDR3 is 15 residues long. Trimming shortened V by 4 bases and J by 3 bases, and 13 bases separated the two germline ends. DNA for the CDR3: TGCGCCAGCAGCCCTGGAGGGGGGAGTGGAAACACCATATATTTT. Encoded protein: CASSPGGGSGNTIYF.

This clonotype turned up a few times. The J gene is TRBJ1-5, the V gene TRBV2; D is perhaps TRBD1 (6 bases). Looked up from germline, CDR1 is SNHLY and CDR2 is FYNNEI. This CDR3 contains 13 residues. The V end lost 7 bases, the J end lost 9 bases, and 16 bases lay between the germline ends. The CDR3 sequence is CASMGALGRPQHF. As DNA, the CDR3 is TGTGCCAGCATGGGGGCCCTAGGTCGGCCCCAGCATTTT.

This clonotype was picked up a small number of times. The chain joins TRBV2 to TRBJ2-5; no reliable D call. The CDR3 runs to 13 residues. The ends were cut back, 7 bases at V and 3 bases at J, with 12 bases in the middle. The germline gives CDR1 SNHLY, CDR2 FYNNEI. The CDR3, as DNA: TGTGCCAGCACCGACCTGGGCAAAGAGACCCAGTACTTC. This translates into CASTDLGKETQYF. Full variable domain (rest looked up from reference TRBV2 and TRBJ2-5): EPEVTQTPSHQVTQMGQEVILRCVPISNHLYFYWYRQILGQKVEFLVSFYNNEISEKSEIFDDQFSVERPDGSNFTLKIRSTKLEDSAMYFCASTDLGKETQYFGPGTRLLVL.

The CDR3 DNA reads TGTGCCAGCAGCCAAGGCCATGGGGCAGCTTCCTACGAGCAGTACTTC. It translates to CASSQGHGAASYEQYF. The chain uses TRBV14 and TRBJ2-7, with D possibly matching TRBD1 (5 bases). The V gene's germline CDR1 is SGHDN and CDR2 FVKESK. The CDR3 is 16 amino acids. Trimming removed 1 base from V and 1 base from J, with 14 bases in between.

The sample holds a few counts of this clonotype. The chain couples TRBV6-6 to TRBJ2-1; D unclear. V was trimmed by 3 bases and J by 9 bases, leaving 9 bases between them. CDR3 length: 12 amino acids. In germline, CDR1 is MNHNY, CDR2 SVGAGI (reference sequence). The DNA of the CDR3 is TGTGCCAGCAGTTATGGGCTAGTTGAGCAGTTCTTC. Protein product: CASSYGLVEQFF.

Only one count was recorded for this clonotype. The V call is TRBV12-3 or TRBV12-4, the J call TRBJ1-2; weak D call: TRBD1 (6 bases). The CDR3 covers 13 residues. Trimming cost V 3 bases and J 6 bases, with 11 bases left between them. The CDR3 DNA follows: TGTGCCAGCAGTTTTCCACAGGGTCATGGCTACACCTTC. Encoded protein: CASSFPQGHGYTF.

J is TRBJ2-7 and V is TRBV9; maybe TRBD2 (7 bases). The CDR3 has 16 residues. Trimming took 0 bases from V and 0 from J, leaving 13 bases between them. Germline lookup yields CDR1 SGDLS and CDR2 YYNGEE. The CDR3 loop reads CASSVGGGGYSYEQYF. As DNA, the CDR3 is TGTGCCAGCAGCGTAGGGGGAGGGGGATACTCCTACGAGCAGTACTTC. The full variable domain, completed using reference TRBV9 and TRBJ2-7, is DSGVTQTPKHLITATGQRVTLRCSPRSGDLSVYWYQQSLDQGLQFLIQYYNGEERAKGNILERFSAQQFPDLHSELNLSSLELGDSALYFCASSVGGGGYSYEQYFGPGTRLTVT.

The CDR3: CASSLSRELFF. CDR3 nucleotide sequence: TGTGCCAGCAGCTTAAGCAGGGAGCTGTTTTTT. V gene TRBV7-9 combines with J gene TRBJ2-2; D is uncertain. This CDR3 comprises 11 residues. Germline V gene sequence: CDR1 SEHNR, CDR2 FQNEAQ (reference sequence). V was pared by 2 bases and J by 9 bases, with 4 bases between.

The chain is built from TRBV7-2 and TRBJ2-7; D ambiguous. Per germline, CDR1 SGHTA and CDR2 FQGNSA. Trimming took off 1 base at V and 6 bases at J, with 10 bases between the two ends. The CDR3 runs to 13 residues. The CDR3 DNA follows: TGTGCCAGCAGCTTAGGAAGCCTTCCCGAGCAGTACTTC. Encoded protein: CASSLGSLPEQYF. Drawing the rest from reference TRBV7-2 and TRBJ2-7, the complete variable domain is GAGVSQSPSNKVTEKGKDVELRCDPISGHTALYWYRQSLGQGLEFLIYFQGNSAPDKSGLPSDRFSAERTGGSVSTLTIQRTQQEDSAVYLCASSLGSLPEQYFGPGTRLTVT.

This clonotype was counted a few times. The chain employs TRBV7-2 and TRBJ1-1; 7 bases align to TRBD1. This CDR3 region has 15 residues. Germline-derived CDR1 and CDR2 are SGHTA and FQGNSA. The V and J ends lost 4 bases and 11 bases, in that order; junction bases with no gene match: 16. In DNA form, the CDR3 reads TGTGCCAGCAGCTACACAGGGGACACCATCTATCGGGCTTTCTTT. Its translation is CASSYTGDTIYRAFF.

The chain carries TRBV9 and TRBJ2-6, with D possibly being TRBD2 (6 bases). Germline V gives CDR1 SGDLS, CDR2 YYNGEE. The CDR3 consists of 16 residues. Trimming stripped 5 bases from V and 1 base from J, with 13 bases between. CDR3 nucleotides: TGTGCCAGCAGTCCCACCGGGACTTCTGGGGCCAACGTCCTGACTTTC. Translated, it gives CASSPTGTSGANVLTF. The whole variable domain, remainder taken from reference TRBV9 and TRBJ2-6, is DSGVTQTPKHLITATGQRVTLRCSPRSGDLSVYWYQQSLDQGLQFLIQYYNGEERAKGNILERFSAQQFPDLHSELNLSSLELGDSALYFCASSPTGTSGANVLTFGAGSRLTVL.

This clonotype was observed a handful of times. This sequence joins TRBV15 and TRBJ2-2, with 7 bases identical to TRBD2. Unmatched junction bases numbered 11, after V lost 3 bases and J lost 4 bases. The CDR3 runs to 17 residues. CDR1 and CDR2 (germline): LNHNV, YYDKDF (reference sequence). CDR3 sequence reads: CATSSPMLAGGTGELFF. The CDR3 nucleotides read TGTGCCACCAGCAGCCCGATGTTAGCGGGTGGCACCGGGGAGCTGTTTTTT.

This clonotype was detected only a few times. The chain couples TRBV30 to TRBJ2-3; D is undetermined. Germline CDR1 GTSNPN, CDR2 SVGIG (reference sequence). The CDR3 spans 10 residues. The V end lost 4 bases, the J end lost 5 bases, and 4 bases lay between the germline ends. The DNA of the CDR3 is TGTGCCTGGAATGGAGATACGCAGTATTTT. Its protein is CAWNGDTQYF.

The rearrangement links TRBV12-3 or TRBV12-4 to TRBJ1-2, with a weak D call TRBD1 (6 bases). The CDR3 loop spans 16 amino acids. V dropped 5 bases and J dropped 3 bases, with 19 bases sitting between them. CDR3 protein: CASSGPWTAEDYGYTF. CDR3 nucleotide sequence: TGTGCCAGCAGTGGTCCTTGGACAGCCGAGGACTATGGCTACACCTTC.

This clonotype was seen a handful of times. The chain employs TRBV7-6 and TRBJ2-1; 7 bases are shared with TRBD2. CDR3 size: 18 residues. The V segment lost 1 base and the J segment 7 bases; nucleotides outside the gene matches: 16. Germline values: CDR1 SGHVS, CDR2 FNYEAQ. The CDR3 DNA reads as TGTGCCAGCAGCTTAGAACTAGGGGAGGGCTACACGGGGAATGAGCAGTTCTTC. Amino acids: CASSLELGEGYTGNEQFF.

This clonotype was observed at least ten times. The rearrangement joins TRBV4-3 to TRBJ1-1, with D unclear. Deletions cut 1 base from V and 4 bases from J, with 10 bases between. The CDR3 has 14 residues. Germline V gene lookup returns CDR1 LGHNA and CDR2 YSLEER. CDR3 bases: TGCGCCAGCAGCCAAGGGATTGATAGCACTGAAGCTTTCTTT. Its translation: CASSQGIDSTEAFF.